The clone carrying this T cell receptor (beta chain) was detected a few times. The data stem from a study of graft-versus-host responses after intestinal transplantation. Study observations and caveats: Some patients had graft-donor T cell macrochimerism. In their allografts, the ratios of graft-versus-host to host-versus-graft T cell clones were high.

Researchers sorted proliferating CFSE-low CD3+CD4+ and CD3+CD8+ responders once the reaction had finished. Using immunoSEQ multiplex PCR, the repertoire was profiled, and TCRdb retains in-frame clones only, with some absent. The table lists 15,000 to 20,000 clones, roughly 40% of them singletons. The trim removed 0 bases at V and 13 bases at J, leaving 7 bases unmatched. This CDR3 is 14 amino acids long. Germline lookup yields CDR1 SGHRS and CDR2 YFSETQ. The origin of this receptor is a human patient who received an intestinal transplant. The V call is TRBV5-1, the J call TRBJ2-2, with 9 bases lining up with TRBD1. Material: alloreactive CD4+ T cells from a mixed lymphocyte reaction culture, obtained before intestinal transplant. The subset: CFSE-low proliferating T cells sorted from approximately 6-day pre-transplant mixed lymphocyte reaction (GvH or HvG direction). In DNA form, the CDR3 reads TGCGCCAGCAGCTTGGAGATGGGACAGGGACGGCTGTTTTTT. Residues: CASSLEMGQGRLFF.